The rows below give T cell receptor beta chains drawn from one sample of a study of shared clonotypes between healthy human individuals. The assay was immunoSEQ multiplex PCR, and TCRdb's table has in-frame clones only and misses some. In the table there are fewer than 1.8 million clones, approximately 98.5% of which are singletons. The sequenced sample consisted of naive CD4+ T cells sorted from blood. These receptors were obtained from a young man in good health. Both conserved end residues are part of each CDR3. The order of the fields is CDR3 DNA, CDR3 protein, J gene, D gene, V gene, clone size. D genes are given only for firm matches. The size field is filled for only some rows; it gives once, few, many or a size class.

TGCGCCAGCAGCGCAGGCGGGGGGAGCTCCTACAATGAGCAGTTCTTC CASSAGGGSSYNEQFF TRBJ2-1 TRBD2 TRBV5-1 NA
TGCGCCAGCAGTCAATACGATAACCAACCATCCTACGAGCAGTACTTC CASSQYDNQPSYEQYF TRBJ2-7 NA TRBV23-1 once
TGTGCCAGCAGTGAATGGGGAGGGGAGACCCAGTACTTC CASSEWGGETQYF TRBJ2-5 TRBD2 TRBV25-1 NA
TGTGCCAGCTCACCGATTACGGCGGGAGGCCGGGAGACCCAGTACTTC CASSPITAGGRETQYF TRBJ2-5 TRBD2 TRBV18 NA
TGTGCCAGCAGCCCCCTATCTACTGATATTGGCTACACCTTC CASSPLSTDIGYTF TRBJ1-2 NA TRBV28 NA
TGTGCCAGCAGCACGCGGGACAGGGGGCAATATCAGCCCCAGCATTTT CASSTRDRGQYQPQHF TRBJ1-5 TRBD1 TRBV28 NA
TGTGCCAGCAGCTCCATTGGACTAGCGGGAAAACTCCGCTCCTACAATGAGCAGTTCTTC CASSSIGLAGKLRSYNEQFF TRBJ2-1 TRBD2 TRBV11-3 NA
TGTGCCAGCTCACCACCTGCGGCTCATAGGAGGACCGGCTACGAGCAGTACTTC CASSPPAAHRRTGYEQYF TRBJ2-7 NA TRBV18 NA
TGTGCCAGTAAGATCATTCTGGGGGGGAACACTGAAGCTTTCTTT CASKIILGGNTEAFF TRBJ1-1 NA TRBV19 NA
TGCGCCAGCAGCTGGGACAGGAGCCCCTACGAGCAGTACTTC CASSWDRSPYEQYF TRBJ2-7 TRBD1 TRBV5-1 NA
TGCGCCAGCAGCCCCGCGGGACAGGGTACCCTGAGGGGGGGTTACGAGCAGTACTTC CASSPAGQGTLRGGYEQYF TRBJ2-7 TRBD1 TRBV4-1 NA
TGTGCCAGCAGGGGCAATGAGCAGTTCTTC CASRGNEQFF TRBJ2-1 NA TRBV6-5 NA
TGTGCCAGCTCACCTTCCGGGAGCGGATACGAGCAGTACTTC CASSPSGSGYEQYF TRBJ2-7 NA TRBV18 once
TGTGCCAGCAGCTCGGCTGGGGGCAGGGCTACCGGGGAGCTGTTTTTT CASSSAGGRATGELFF TRBJ2-2 NA TRBV11-2 NA
TGCGCCAGCAGCCAATCCACCCCGGGGACAGCCTTACTAGCGGGAGGGGACGAGCAGTACTTC CASSQSTPGTALLAGGDEQYF TRBJ2-7 TRBD2 TRBV4-1 NA
TGTGCCAGCAGCTTCGGGACTGAAAGCTCCTACGAGCAGTACTTC CASSFGTESSYEQYF TRBJ2-7 NA TRBV7-9 NA
TGTGCCAGCTCGCGCGACGCCTTGTACGGAAACACCATATATTTT CASSRDALYGNTIYF TRBJ1-3 NA TRBV9 NA
TGCGCCAGCAGTACCGGGACAGACGACGAGCAGTACTTC CASSTGTDDEQYF TRBJ2-7 TRBD1 TRBV5-1 NA
TGTGCCAGCAGCGTAAGATCACAGGGAAACGGTGGCTACACCTTC CASSVRSQGNGGYTF TRBJ1-2 NA TRBV9 once
TGTGCCAGCAGTTATCCTAACAATGAGCAGTTCTTC CASSYPNNEQFF TRBJ2-1 NA TRBV6-5 NA
TGTGCCAGCAGCTTGGGGCAGGGGGTTAACACTGAAGCTTTCTTT CASSLGQGVNTEAFF TRBJ1-1 TRBD1 TRBV5-4 NA
TGTGCCAGCAGACCCTCCGGGTGGGAGAAGTCTGAAGCTTTCTTT CASRPSGWEKSEAFF TRBJ1-1 NA TRBV7-3 NA
TGTGCCAGCAGAACAGGGGGTGGCTACACCTTC CASRTGGGYTF TRBJ1-2 TRBD1 TRBV2 NA
TGTGCCAGCAGCTTGATGGGGGGCAGGAAGGTGCAGTATTTT CASSLMGGRKVQYF TRBJ2-3 NA TRBV5-4 NA
TGTGCCAGCAGCGTAGCTACTGGCGGGGGCGCAACCTACGAGCAGTACTTC CASSVATGGGATYEQYF TRBJ2-7 NA TRBV9 NA
TGTGCCAGCAGTGAATTCCAGGGACTCCTCCCTGAGCAGTTCTTC CASSEFQGLLPEQFF TRBJ2-1 NA TRBV25-1 NA
TGTGCCAGCTCCAGGACAGGGACTTACAATGAGCAGTTCTTC CASSRTGTYNEQFF TRBJ2-1 TRBD1 TRBV18 NA
TGCAGCGTTGTCAGCAACTATGGCTACACCTTC CSVVSNYGYTF TRBJ1-2 NA TRBV29-1 NA
TGCGCCAGCAGCTTGACTAGCACAGATACGCAGTATTTT CASSLTSTDTQYF TRBJ2-3 NA TRBV5-1 NA
TGTGCCAGCAGCACCTCCCGGGGTCCGAAGTCCTACGAGCAGTACTTC CASSTSRGPKSYEQYF TRBJ2-7 NA TRBV21-1 once
TGTGCCAGCTCACCGCCTAGCGGGAGGACAGATACGCAGTATTTT CASSPPSGRTDTQYF TRBJ2-3 TRBD2 TRBV18 NA
TGTGCCACCAGCAGAGATTATGGGACCTTCACTAACTATGGCTACACCTTC CATSRDYGTFTNYGYTF TRBJ1-2 NA TRBV15 once
TGTGCCAGCAGCGCAGGAGGGGTAATGGATACGCAGTATTTT CASSAGGVMDTQYF TRBJ2-3 NA TRBV7-9 NA
TGTGCCAGCTCAGCCAAAAGGCAGCCGAATGGAAACACCATATATTTT CASSAKRQPNGNTIYF TRBJ1-3 NA TRBV18 NA
TGTGCCAGCAGTTTCCTTCCGACAGGGTTGAATGGCTACACCTTC CASSFLPTGLNGYTF TRBJ1-2 TRBD1 TRBV27 NA
TGCAGCGTTGAGACGGGCCAGGGGCACGGAAACACCATATATTTT CSVETGQGHGNTIYF TRBJ1-3 NA TRBV29-1 NA
TGTGCCAGCAGCACCCGGACAGAACCCTATGGCTACACCTTC CASSTRTEPYGYTF TRBJ1-2 NA TRBV9 NA
TGCGCCAGCAGCTTAGGCGTTAATGAGCAGTTCTTC CASSLGVNEQFF TRBJ2-1 NA TRBV5-1 NA
TGCGCCAGCAGCCCGTGGCTCGGAGGATCCACAGATACGCAGTATTTT CASSPWLGGSTDTQYF TRBJ2-3 NA TRBV5-1 NA
TGCGCCAGCAGTCTCAGGGGAAATTCCTACGAGCAGTACTTC CASSLRGNSYEQYF TRBJ2-7 NA TRBV4-3 NA
TGTGCCAGCAGCGTCGGGACCGCAAACTATGGCTACACCTTC CASSVGTANYGYTF TRBJ1-2 NA TRBV9 NA
TGTGCCAGCAGCTTCTTGGGGGCTGGACAGCCCCAGCATTTT CASSFLGAGQPQHF TRBJ1-5 NA TRBV7-2 NA
TGCGCCAGCAGCCAATTTGCGGGGGTACGAGGTGAGCAGTTCTTC CASSQFAGVRGEQFF TRBJ2-1 TRBD2 TRBV4-3 NA
TGTGCCAGCAGCTTAGCGCAGACCTGGAATGGAAACACCATATATTTT CASSLAQTWNGNTIYF TRBJ1-3 NA TRBV7-9 NA
TGTGCCAGCAGCGACAGGAGACTAACAGGGGCCACCGGGGAGCTGTTTTTT CASSDRRLTGATGELFF TRBJ2-2 TRBD1 TRBV9 NA
TGTGCCAGCTCCCCCCCTGGAAACACCATATATTTT CASSPPGNTIYF TRBJ1-3 NA TRBV18 NA
TGTGTCAGAAGCTTCTATTTCCCTCGAGCCAAAAACATTCAGTACTTC CVRSFYFPRAKNIQYF TRBJ2-4 NA TRBV7-5 NA
TGTGCCAGCAGTACTAACAGGGAAAACCCAGCAACTAATGAAAAACTGTTTTTT CASSTNRENPATNEKLFF TRBJ1-4 NA TRBV27 NA
TGCGCCAGCAGTCCAAACATGTACAATGAGCAGTTCTTC CASSPNMYNEQFF TRBJ2-1 NA TRBV4-1 NA
TGTGCCAGCAGTTTTGAACAGAGGATGAATGAGCAGTTCTTC CASSFEQRMNEQFF TRBJ2-1 NA TRBV27 NA
TGTGCCAGCAGCTTATTAACAGGGAGGGGTCACACCGGGGAGCTGTTTTTT CASSLLTGRGHTGELFF TRBJ2-2 NA TRBV11-2 NA
TGTGCCAGCAGCTCTATTAACTTTAGCGGTGCCTACGAGCAGTACTTC CASSSINFSGAYEQYF TRBJ2-7 NA TRBV11-2 NA
TGTGCCAGCAACAAGAGACAGGGGGTAACAGATACGCAGTATTTT CASNKRQGVTDTQYF TRBJ2-3 TRBD1 TRBV9 once